These 24 T cell receptor beta chains originate from one sample sequenced in a study of shared clonotypes between healthy human individuals (dated by TCRdb to 2018 to 2021). Libraries were made using the immunoSEQ multiplex PCR assay. What TCRdb holds here is the immuneACCESS table cut down to in-frame rearrangements. Part of the clones is not present; checked against another copy, under half of the missing clones reflect an unresolved V gene, and the others are unexplained. The table for this sample lists some 500,000 clones; approximately 94% of them were counted only once. Clones ranked in the top ten supply about 0.06% of the sample. Input material: naive CD4+ T cells sorted from blood. The sample's cell subset or site label, in plain terms: CD45RA+ positively selected. The receptor set was obtained from a young woman in good health.

The chain employs TRBV7-2 and TRBJ2-2; unclear D gene. This CDR3 has 13 residues. The germline gives CDR1 SGHTA, CDR2 FQGNSA. V dropped 1 base and J dropped 7 bases, with 7 bases sitting between them. CDR3 coding DNA: TGTGCCAGCAGCTTAGAGAGCATCGGGGAGCTGTTTTTT. Translated: CASSLESIGELFF.

V gene TRBV9 combines with J gene TRBJ2-7; D may be TRBD2 (6 bases). The germline CDR1 and CDR2 sequences are SGDLS and YYNGEE. The CDR3 runs 17 residues. Trimming shortened V by 7 bases and J by 0 bases, and 23 bases separated the two germline ends. As DNA, the CDR3 is TGTGCCAGCCCCGGGGCGGGGACGGGGCGAAGCTCCTACGAGCAGTACTTC. Translated: CASPGAGTGRSSYEQYF.

To note about this clone: This CDR3 is also generated by other DNA sequences in the sample. The chain uses TRBV18 and TRBJ2-1; maybe TRBD1 (6 bases). Germline lookup yields CDR1 KGHSH and CDR2 LQKENI. This CDR3 has 14 amino acids. Trimming pared 3 bases from V and 8 bases from J, leaving 14 bases between. The CDR3, as DNA: TGTGCCAGCTCACCCAGGGCAGGGGCTGATGAGCAGTTCTTC. Protein: CASSPRAGADEQFF.

This clone has more than one count but fewer than ten. The sample carries other DNA sequences with the same CDR3. The chain recombines TRBV7-9 with TRBJ1-5; D unclear. Germline V lookup: CDR1 SEHNR, CDR2 FQNEAQ (reference sequence). The CDR3 consists of 12 residues. V lost 3 bases and J lost 1, with 1 base in between. The CDR3 nucleotides are TGTGCCAGCAGCTTGAGCAATCAGCCCCAGCATTTT. It yields the protein CASSLSNQPQHF.

The chain joins TRBV5-1 to TRBJ2-2, with a weak D call TRBD1 (6 bases). With 0 bases removed from V and 4 bases from J, the gap between germline ends came to 10 bases. The CDR3 spans 15 residues. Germline assignment: CDR1 SGHRS and CDR2 YFSETQ. The CDR3 loop reads CASSLATGLTGELFF. CDR3 nucleotide sequence: TGCGCCAGCAGCTTGGCCACAGGGCTCACCGGGGAGCTGTTTTTT.

This chain connects TRBV6-5 to TRBJ2-1; 9 bases agree with TRBD1. There are 15 residues in the CDR3. Trimming at V came to 3 bases and at J to 7 bases, leaving 7 bases not matched to a gene. Germline CDR1 is MNHEY and CDR2 is SVGAGI. The CDR3 protein is CASSYLRTGENEQFF. DNA of the CDR3: TGTGCCAGCAGTTATCTTAGGACAGGGGAGAATGAGCAGTTCTTC.

V and J are TRBV30 and TRBJ1-5; D remains ambiguous. Trimming shortened V by 0 bases and J by 7 bases, and 10 bases separated the two germline ends. There are 13 residues in the CDR3. Per the germline V gene, CDR1 is GTSNPN and CDR2 is SVGIG (reference sequence). CDR3 protein: CAWSVGVRQPQHF. For the CDR3, the DNA is TGTGCCTGGAGTGTCGGGGTTCGGCAGCCCCAGCATTTT.

The sample holds one count of this clone. The rearrangement links TRBV28 to TRBJ2-1; 11 bases line up with TRBD2. The junction had 3 bases not matched to a gene; V was cut back by 0 bases and J by 5 bases. There are 16 residues in the CDR3. Germline CDR1 MDHEN, CDR2 SYDVKM. CDR3 DNA sequence: TGTGCCAGCAGTTTATGGGGGACTAGCGGAAACAATGAGCAGTTCTTC. Protein sequence: CASSLWGTSGNNEQFF. The full variable domain, in which reference TRBV28 and TRBJ2-1 provide the parts outside the CDR3, is DVKVTQSSRYLVKRTGEKVFLECVQDMDHENMFWYRQDPGLGLRLIYFSYDVKMKEKGDIPEGYSVSREKKERFSLILESASTNQTSMYLCASSLWGTSGNNEQFFGPGTRLTVL.

V and J are TRBV28 and TRBJ2-7; 7 bases agree with TRBD1. This CDR3 spans 13 amino acids. Trimming took 6 bases from V and 5 from J; bases not matched to a gene: 7. Germline CDR1 is MDHEN and CDR2 is SYDVKM. CDR3 residues: CASSLTGPNEQYF. The CDR3 DNA reads as TGTGCCAGCAGCTTGACAGGGCCGAACGAGCAGTACTTC. Variable domain in full (rest from reference TRBV28 and TRBJ2-7): DVKVTQSSRYLVKRTGEKVFLECVQDMDHENMFWYRQDPGLGLRLIYFSYDVKMKEKGDIPEGYSVSREKKERFSLILESASTNQTSMYLCASSLTGPNEQYFGPGTRLTVT.

The chain joins TRBV29-1 to TRBJ1-2; 8 nucleotides agree with TRBD1. V lost 7 bases and J lost 8; bases outside the gene matches: 6. Germline lookup yields CDR1 SQVTM and CDR2 ANQGSEA. The CDR3 runs to 11 residues. This chain's CDR3 is CSEKTGDGYTF. CDR3 bases: TGCAGCGAGAAGACAGGGGACGGCTACACCTTC.

The chain couples TRBV5-4 to TRBJ1-4; no firm D call. CDR1 and CDR2 from the germline V gene are SGHNT and YYREEE (reference sequence). V was cut by 0 bases and J by 2 bases, with 11 bases left in between. This CDR3 is 16 amino acids long. CDR3 bases: TGTGCCAGCAGCTTGGGAGGGCCGCCCACTAATGAAAAACTGTTTTTT. It yields the protein CASSLGGPPTNEKLFF.

This chain links TRBV6-1 with TRBJ2-7; 7 bases are a match to TRBD2. J gave up 8 bases and V 7 bases, and 17 bases lay outside the gene matches. Germline CDR1 reads MNHNS; CDR2 reads SASEGT. This CDR3 region has 15 residues. CDR3 loop: CASNEGGTRGRKQYF. The CDR3 DNA follows: TGTGCCAGCAACGAAGGAGGGACGCGGGGGAGGAAGCAGTACTTC.

The V and J genes are TRBV5-6 and TRBJ1-3, with D hard to call. V was pared by 0 bases and J by 5 bases, with 9 bases between. Germline CDR1 and CDR2: SGHDT and YYEEEE. There are 14 residues in the CDR3. The CDR3 region has the DNA TGTGCCAGCAGCTTGGGTCCAGGCAGAAACACCATATATTTT. Translation gives CASSLGPGRNTIYF.

V and J are TRBV6-5 and TRBJ2-5, with D maybe TRBD2 (5 bases). Per germline, CDR1 MNHEY and CDR2 SVGAGI. Trimming removed 0 bases at V and 5 bases at J, with 10 bases between. There are 14 residues in the CDR3. The CDR3 region has the DNA TGTGCCAGCAGTTACTCGGGTAGCGCGGAGACCCAGTACTTC. This sequence encodes CASSYSGSAETQYF.

This chain joins TRBV5-4 and TRBJ2-2; perhaps D is TRBD1 or TRBD2 (6 bases each). Trimming took 3 bases from V and 3 from J, leaving 15 bases between them. Germline CDR1 reads SGHNT; CDR2 reads YYREEE (reference sequence). The CDR3 spans 16 residues. This chain's CDR3 is CASSSGWGAYTGELFF. CDR3 DNA: TGTGCCAGCAGCTCAGGGTGGGGGGCTTACACCGGGGAGCTGTTTTTT. Looking up the rest from reference TRBV5-4 and TRBJ2-2 gives the full variable domain: ETGVTQSPTHLIKTRGQQVTLRCSSQSGHNTVSWYQQALGQGPQFIFQYYREEENGRGNFPPRFSGLQFPNYSSELNVNALELDDSALYLCASSSGWGAYTGELFFGEGSRLTVL.

The sample holds one count of this clone. The chain carries TRBV2 and TRBJ1-1, with a tentative D call TRBD1 (6 bases). Germline-derived CDR1 and CDR2 are SNHLY and FYNNEI. V was pared by 8 bases and J by 5 bases, with 9 bases between. This CDR3 has 11 amino acids. In nucleotides, the CDR3 is TGTGCCAGCCAGGGGCCAACTGAAGCTTTCTTT. Its protein is CASQGPTEAFF.

This rearrangement joins TRBV9 to TRBJ1-5; a weak D match, TRBD1 (5 bases). This CDR3 is built from 14 residues. The ends were cut back, 3 bases at V and 6 bases at J, with 13 bases in the middle. CDR1 is SGDLS, CDR2 YYNGEE, per germline. In DNA form, the CDR3 reads TGTGCCAGCAGCGGTCCGGGGGAACGTCAGCCCCAGCATTTT. This translates into CASSGPGERQPQHF.

This chain links TRBV30 with TRBJ2-1, with 13 nucleotides matching TRBD2. The germline V gene has CDR1 GTSNPN and CDR2 SVGIG (reference sequence). V lost 8 bases and J lost 9; bases outside the gene matches: 4. The CDR3 length is 12 residues. The chain's CDR3 is CAGTSGRAEQFF. The CDR3 nucleotides read TGTGCCGGTACTAGCGGGAGGGCTGAGCAGTTCTTC.

The chain recombines TRBV28 with TRBJ2-7, with 9 bases fitting TRBD2. Trimming cost V 8 bases and J 4 bases; bases outside gene matches: 12. The CDR3 covers 15 residues. CDR1 and CDR2 from the germline V gene are MDHEN and SYDVKM. CDR3 sequence reads: CASYLSGTSSYEQYF. In nucleotides, the CDR3 is TGTGCCAGCTATCTATCCGGGACTAGCAGTTACGAGCAGTACTTC.

This chain joins TRBV4-1 and TRBJ2-2; no clear D. Germline assignment: CDR1 MGHRA and CDR2 YSYEKL. Trimming took off 0 bases at V and 5 bases at J, with 13 bases between the two ends. The length of the CDR3 is 16 residues. CDR3 loop: CASSQDALGFTGELFF. The CDR3 nucleotides are TGCGCCAGCAGCCAAGATGCCCTCGGATTTACCGGGGAGCTGTTTTTT.

CDR3 loop: CASRETGVGGDSPLHF. In DNA form, the CDR3 reads TGTGCCAGCAGGGAAACAGGGGTTGGCGGGGATTCACCCCTCCACTTT. V usage is TRBV2 and J usage is TRBJ1-6; 7 nucleotides line up with TRBD1. The CDR3 has 16 residues. Germline values: CDR1 SNHLY, CDR2 FYNNEI. V trimming: 6 bases; J trimming: 8 bases; junction bases outside the gene matches: 13.

Comments on this clone: This CDR3 is also generated by other DNA sequences in the sample. The V gene is TRBV28, the J gene TRBJ1-1; D is unclear. Trimming cost V 6 bases and J 3 bases, with 20 bases left between them. CDR3 size: 16 residues. CDR1 and CDR2 (germline): MDHEN, SYDVKM. The CDR3 DNA reads TGTGCCAGCAGGACCACCCGCGGGGTGATAGACACTGAAGCTTTCTTT. This sequence encodes CASRTTRGVIDTEAFF.

The chain couples TRBV7-9 to TRBJ1-2; unclear D gene. The V gene's germline CDR1 is SEHNR and CDR2 FQNEAQ (reference sequence). The V end was cut by 2 bases, the J end by 8 bases, with 21 bases between. CDR3 size: 16 residues. CDR3 in amino acids: CASSLFPGSALGGYTF. In nucleotides, the CDR3 is TGTGCCAGCAGCTTATTTCCCGGTTCGGCTCTGGGGGGCTACACCTTC.

This clone has just one count. The chain joins TRBV7-8 to TRBJ2-1; D possibly matches TRBD1 or TRBD2 (5 bases each). This CDR3 contains 15 residues. CDR1 is SGHVS and CDR2 is FQNEAQ in the germline V gene. Trimming removed 1 base from V and 7 bases from J, with 14 bases in between. CDR3: CASSLVVGVPNEQFF. CDR3 coding DNA: TGTGCCAGCAGCTTAGTGGTGGGGGTACCAAATGAGCAGTTCTTC.